This T cell receptor (beta chain) is drawn from a study of vaccination and CD4 T cells after COVID-19. The overall study: Blood was drawn a median around 74 days post second dose, range 14 to 241. Cells received overlapping spike peptides from SARS-CoV-2, HCoV-NL63, HCoV-OC43 and HCoV-229E as stimulation.

This sample's treatment: roughly 11-day PBMC culture with coronavirus spike peptide pools or control peptides (ViraFEST assay). Study-wide results and limits: Only after vaccination were a median 86.3% of convalescents' reactive clones seen.

CDR3 length: 14 amino acids. Trimming stripped 11 bases from V and 6 bases from J, with 22 bases between. Germline CDR1 is SGHTA and CDR2 is FQGTGA. Cultured CD4+ T-cell DNA underwent Oncomine TCR Beta short-read sequencing. TCRdb re-derived calls from the PCR reads in MiXCR, one entry per CDR3 protein. The sample has about 16,000 distinct CDR3 sequences, about two fifths seen once; the top ten hold approximately 7.4%. This clonotype has a handful of counts. Its cognate antigen is unknown. This chain uses TRBV7-3 with TRBJ1-1; D might be TRBD1 (5 bases). The origin of this receptor is a human donor who had recovered from COVID-19. The sequencing here drew on CD4+ T cells from blood, cultured in vitro, taken after SARS-CoV-2 vaccination. This CDR3 is CASSPGPRYAEAFF. The CDR3 coding sequence is TGTGCCTCCTCACCGGGACCCCGGTACGCTGAAGCTTTCTTT.